This is a list of T cell receptor beta chains from one sample in a study of blood T cell repertoires in COVID-19. Produced via immunoSEQ multiplex PCR; TCRdb's table is partial and in-frame only. The data hold 150,000 to 200,000 clones, with more than 75% observed a single time. Sequencing input: peripheral blood. All receptors derive from a woman in her 70s with COVID-19, enrolled during active disease. Both conserved end residues are part of each CDR3. The order of the fields is D gene, V gene, J gene, CDR3 DNA, CDR3 protein. A D gene is named only where the DNA matches it firmly.

>NA|TRBV28|TRBJ1-2
TGTGCCAGCAGTTTATTGGGCAGGGACTATGGCTACACCTTC
CASSLLGRDYGYTF
>TRBD2|TRBV11-3|TRBJ2-5
TGTGCCAGCAGCTTAGGGGCTAGCGGGACCCCAGAGACCCAGTACTTC
CASSLGASGTPETQYF
>NA|TRBV28|TRBJ1-4
TGTGCCAGCAGTTTAGAGTACACAGGGTTCCATGAAAAACTGTTTTTT
CASSLEYTGFHEKLFF
>TRBD2|TRBV18|TRBJ2-5
TGTGCCAGCTCACCATTTTCTAGCGGTCAAGAGACCCAGTACTTC
CASSPFSSGQETQYF
>TRBD1|TRBV6-5|TRBJ1-6
TGTGCCAGCCAGGGGGAAAGCTCCTATAATTCACCCCTCCACTTT
CASQGESSYNSPLHF
>NA|TRBV11-2|TRBJ2-7
TGTGCCAGCAGCTTAGGAGGGCCTTGGAACGAGCAGTACTTC
CASSLGGPWNEQYF
>TRBD1|TRBV5-6|TRBJ1-2
TGTGCCACCTTAAAACCGGGACAGGGTCATGGCTACACCTTC
CATLKPGQGHGYTF
>NA|TRBV2|TRBJ2-5
TGTGCCAGCGGGGGGTCATTTTCTTTTTCTGAGACCCAGTACTTC
CASGGSFSFSETQYF
>NA|TRBV27|TRBJ1-2
TGTGCCAGCAGTTTACGGGGGGCGCCTTCTGGCTACACCTTC
CASSLRGAPSGYTF
>TRBD1|TRBV27|TRBJ1-1
TGTGCCAGCAGCCCGGGACAGCCACAGAACACTGAAGCTTTCTTT
CASSPGQPQNTEAFF
>TRBD1|TRBV25-1|TRBJ1-6
TGTGCCAGCAGAATACAGGGGCGGGATTCACCCCTCCACTTT
CASRIQGRDSPLHF